What follows describes a single T cell receptor beta chain. The data originate from a study of blood T cell repertoires in COVID-19. Study overall: The United States, Italy and Spain provided the acute and convalescent COVID-19 samples.

Sequenced by immunoSEQ multiplex PCR; TCRdb stores in-frame clones only, minus some. The repertoire holds under 300,000 clones, with about nine tenths as singletons. CDR3 size: 15 residues. After removal of 3 bases from V and 4 bases from J, the junction contained 7 bases not matched to a gene. In germline, CDR1 is SGDLS, CDR2 YYNGEE. The sample consisted of PBMCs or T cells enriched from blood (not recorded which). The origin of this receptor is a woman aged 40 to 50 who had recovered from COVID-19. V is TRBV9 and J is TRBJ2-1; 7 bases are shared with TRBD2. CDR3 protein: CASSGNGRSYNEQFF. CDR3 bases: TGTGCCAGCAGCGGGAACGGGAGGTCGTACAATGAGCAGTTCTTC.